What follows are 2 T cell receptor beta chains derived from one specimen sequenced in a study of T cell changes during pregnancy in multiple sclerosis. Profiled with immunoSEQ multiplex PCR; TCRdb holds only in-frame clones, not every one. The repertoire holds 90,000 to 120,000 clones, with 85% to 95% as singletons. The material sequenced was peripheral blood, taken in the third trimester of pregnancy. The receptors were sampled from a female donor in good health, enrolled as a control in a pregnancy study.

In its sample, this clone was seen a few times. This chain links TRBV5-1 with TRBJ2-3; maybe TRBD2 (5 bases). The CDR3 extends over 16 amino acids. The V end lost 4 bases, the J end lost 0 bases, and 15 bases lay between the germline ends. Germline CDR1 SGHRS, CDR2 YFSETQ. In DNA, the CDR3 is TGCGCCAGCAGCGCGAACGAGGGTTCTAGCACAGATACGCAGTATTTT. Translated, it gives CASSANEGSSTDTQYF.

The chain combines TRBV7-2 with TRBJ1-6; D is possibly TRBD1 (5 bases). The CDR3 is 15 amino acids. V was pared by 0 bases and J by 6 bases, with 9 bases between. In germline, CDR1 is SGHTA, CDR2 FQGNSA. The CDR3 DNA reads as TGTGCCAGCAGCTTAGCAGGGGCCCCTAATTCACCCCTCCACTTT. Its protein product is CASSLAGAPNSPLHF. Complete variable domain (other parts from reference TRBV7-2 and TRBJ1-6): GAGVSQSPSNKVTEKGKDVELRCDPISGHTALYWYRQSLGQGLEFLIYFQGNSAPDKSGLPSDRFSAERTGGSVSTLTIQRTQQEDSAVYLCASSLAGAPNSPLHFGNGTRLTVT.